Below are 27 T cell receptor beta chains sequenced from a single sample in a study of blood T cells in healthy people across ages. Through a sample-barcoded 5' primer and a J-beta primer mix, a second PCR was run for roughly 7 to 11 cycles. MiXCR was run by TCRdb on the 5' RACE reads, yielding one entry per CDR3 protein. The repertoire consists of 1,300,000 or so distinct CDR3 sequences, with almost 60% occurring once and the leading ten covering more than 6%. The sample was blood. The receptor source for this set is a young man in good health.

This clonotype came up a few times. The chain recombines TRBV6-6 with TRBJ1-2; 8 bases are shared with TRBD1. In germline, CDR1 is MNHNY, CDR2 SVGAGI (reference sequence). Losses at the gene ends were 6 bases for V and 6 bases for J; bases not matched to a gene: 9. There are 14 residues in the CDR3. CDR3 amino acids: CASSVGQVEDGYTF. The DNA of the CDR3 is TGTGCCAGCAGCGTGGGACAGGTGGAAGATGGCTACACCTTC.

The CDR3 spells CSVEAGLDYEQYF. Written as DNA, the CDR3 is TGCAGCGTTGAGGCAGGACTAGACTACGAGCAGTACTTC. V is TRBV29-1 and J is TRBJ2-7; 7 bases align to TRBD2. After removal of 3 bases from V and 3 bases from J, the junction contained 5 bases not matched to a gene. Germline V lookup: CDR1 SQVTM, CDR2 ANQGSEA. This CDR3 contains 13 residues.

V and J are TRBV29-1 and TRBJ1-5, with a weak D call TRBD1 (5 bases). V was trimmed by 7 bases and J by 1 base, leaving 11 bases between them. Germline V gene data show CDR1 as SQVTM and CDR2 as ANQGSEA. The CDR3 is 13 residues long. CDR3 loop: CSAQRGSNQPQHF. The CDR3 region has the DNA TGCAGCGCTCAAAGGGGCAGCAATCAGCCCCAGCATTTT.

The chain is built from TRBV2 and TRBJ1-5; 8 bases agree with TRBD1. The CDR3 loop spans 15 amino acids. Trimming at V came to 6 bases and at J to 1 base, leaving 5 bases not matched to a gene. Germline CDR1 reads SNHLY; CDR2 reads FYNNEI. CDR3 bases: TGTGCCAGCAGAAGAGACAGGGGCAGCAATCAGCCCCAGCATTTT. It codes for CASRRDRGSNQPQHF. Full variable domain (rest looked up from reference TRBV2 and TRBJ1-5): EPEVTQTPSHQVTQMGQEVILRCVPISNHLYFYWYRQILGQKVEFLVSFYNNEISEKSEIFDDQFSVERPDGSNFTLKIRSTKLEDSAMYFCASRRDRGSNQPQHFGDGTRLSIL.

In this sample, this clonotype turned up a few times. This chain connects TRBV7-9 to TRBJ2-4; 7 bases are shared with TRBD1. Judging by the DNA end, TRBJ2-7 fits better; the J call may be wrong. Germline V gives CDR1 SEHNR, CDR2 FQNEAQ (reference sequence). The CDR3 is made up of 14 amino acids. Written as DNA, the CDR3 is TGTGCCAGCAACTCACAGGGACAGTATAACGAGCAGTACTTC. Protein: CASNSQGQYNEQYF.

The rearrangement uses TRBV24-1 and TRBJ1-2; tentatively, D is TRBD1 (5 bases). Between the trimmed V and J ends, which lost 4 bases and 8 bases, there was a span of 25 bases. Germline lookup yields CDR1 KGHDR and CDR2 SFDVKD. The CDR3 extends over 17 amino acids. CDR3 protein: CATSEYATGPPLEGYTF. CDR3 DNA: TGTGCCACCAGTGAGTATGCAACGGGACCGCCCTTGGAGGGCTACACCTTC.

The chain has TRBV4-3 and TRBJ1-4; possible D gene TRBD1, 5 bases. From germline, CDR1 is LGHNA and CDR2 YSLEER. V was shortened by 3 bases and J by 3 bases, with 8 bases between the two germline ends. The CDR3 totals 14 residues. This CDR3 reads CASSHGGSNEKLFF. The CDR3 nucleotides read TGCGCCAGCAGCCACGGGGGATCTAATGAAAAACTGTTTTTT.

The chain carries TRBV20-1 and TRBJ2-7; 7 nucleotides align to TRBD2. The J call may be faulty, since TRBJ2-5 better matches the DNA end. The CDR3 extends over 18 amino acids. Looked up from germline, CDR1 is DFQATT and CDR2 is SNEGSKA (reference sequence). The CDR3 loop reads CSARVLASGDLSAETQYF. CDR3 coding DNA: TGCAGTGCTAGAGTGCTTGCCAGCGGGGACTTATCAGCGGAGACCCAGTACTTC.

Here the CDR3 DNA reads TGTGCCAGCAGCGTAGAAACGGGAGAAGTCGAGAATGAGCAGTTCTTC. Amino acids: CASSVETGEVENEQFF. The chain combines TRBV9 with TRBJ2-1; weak D call: TRBD2 (6 bases). V lost 0 bases and J 7 bases, leaving 17 bases between the germline ends. The CDR3 consists of 16 residues. The V gene's germline CDR1 is SGDLS and CDR2 YYNGEE. Full variable domain (missing parts from reference TRBV9 and TRBJ2-1): DSGVTQTPKHLITATGQRVTLRCSPRSGDLSVYWYQQSLDQGLQFLIQYYNGEERAKGNILERFSAQQFPDLHSELNLSSLELGDSALYFCASSVETGEVENEQFFGPGTRLTVL.

About this clonotype itself: The junction does not match germline at one end; this may be a read error. The gene calls are TRBV4-2 and TRBJ2-3; the match to TRBD2 covers 9 bases. CDR3 length: 22 residues. The V gene's germline CDR1 is LGHNA and CDR2 YNFKEQ. CDR3 sequence (DNA): TGTGTCAGCAGCCAAGGGGTCCCGCCTCCGGCGAGCGGGGGGACCACGACAGATACGCAGTATTTT. This gives the protein CVSSQGVPPPASGGTTTDTQYF.

The chain employs TRBV20-1 and TRBJ2-5; D uncertain. V dropped 4 bases and J dropped 4 bases, with 7 bases sitting between them. The length of the CDR3 is 11 residues. CDR1 is DFQATT and CDR2 is SNEGSKA in the germline V gene (reference sequence). CDR3 region: CSATTPETQYF. The CDR3 bases are TGCAGTGCTACTACCCCAGAGACCCAGTACTTC.

The gene calls are TRBV29-1 and TRBJ2-3, with TRBD1 as a possible D gene (7 bases). The V gene's germline CDR1 is SQVTM and CDR2 ANQGSEA. The V end lost 6 bases, the J end lost 3 bases, and 19 bases lay between the germline ends. The CDR3 has 15 amino acids. The CDR3 protein is CSVLGQTRRTDTQYF. The CDR3 DNA sequence: TGCAGCGTCTTGGGACAGACTAGGCGGACAGATACGCAGTATTTT.

The rearrangement links TRBV20-1 to TRBJ2-1; 12 bases map to TRBD2. CDR3 size: 15 residues. The junction had 7 bases not matched to a gene; V was cut back by 8 bases and J by 2 bases. Germline CDR1 reads DFQATT; CDR2 reads SNEGSKA (reference sequence). The CDR3 sequence: CSCSLAGGPYNEQFF. The DNA of the CDR3 is TGCAGTTGTTCCCTAGCGGGAGGGCCCTACAATGAGCAGTTCTTC.

V is TRBV27 and J is TRBJ1-1, with D unresolved. The V end lost 6 bases, the J end lost 6 bases, and 23 bases lay between the germline ends. Germline V gene sequence: CDR1 MNHEY, CDR2 SMNVEV (reference sequence). The CDR3 spans 16 residues. The CDR3 bases are TGTGCCAGCAGCCTAGCCCGATGGGCGGGGTTCGCTGAAGCTTTCTTT. Amino acid sequence: CASSLARWAGFAEAFF.

V usage is TRBV4-1 and J usage is TRBJ2-6; 9 bases map to TRBD1. The ends lost 2 bases at V and 0 bases at J; junction bases unmatched: 8. This CDR3 contains 19 residues. Germline V gene lookup returns CDR1 MGHRA and CDR2 YSYEKL. CDR3 sequence: CASSQLDRGAHSGANVLTF. DNA of the CDR3: TGCGCCAGCAGCCAACTGGACAGGGGCGCACACTCTGGGGCCAACGTCCTGACTTTC.

This chain connects TRBV10-3 to TRBJ2-5; perhaps D is TRBD1 or TRBD2 (5 bases each). Deletions cut 3 bases from V and 5 bases from J, with 10 bases between. The length of the CDR3 is 13 residues. Germline lookup yields CDR1 ENHRY and CDR2 SYGVKD. For the CDR3, the DNA is TGTGCCATCAGTGAAGGTTGGGGGGAGACCCAGTACTTC. Protein: CAISEGWGETQYF.

This chain joins TRBV2 and TRBJ2-5, with D possibly matching TRBD2 (5 bases). Trimming took 6 bases from V and 6 from J, leaving 17 bases between them. The CDR3 spans 14 residues. Germline CDR1 is SNHLY and CDR2 is FYNNEI. CDR3 sequence: CASSASAGPKTQYF. CDR3 sequence (DNA): TGTGCCAGCAGCGCCTCCGCGGGTCCGAAGACCCAGTACTTC.

This clonotype has only one observation. One end of the junction is discordant with germline, which a read error may explain. The chain has TRBV14 and TRBJ2-7; D is ambiguous. The CDR3 loop spans 15 amino acids. Germline lookup yields CDR1 SGHDN and CDR2 FVKESK. CDR3 DNA sequence: TGTGCCAACAGCCAAGATGTCAACCCGTCCTACGAGCAGTACTTC. Translation gives CANSQDVNPSYEQYF.

The chain recombines TRBV18 with TRBJ1-1, with D tentatively TRBD1 (5 bases). The ends were cut back, 1 base at V and 4 bases at J, with 13 bases in the middle. This CDR3 is 15 amino acids long. Per the germline V gene, CDR1 is KGHSH and CDR2 is LQKENI. CDR3 amino acids: CASSPLRESGTEAFF. The CDR3 bases are TGTGCCAGCTCACCACTCAGGGAGAGCGGCACTGAAGCTTTCTTT.

J is TRBJ1-1 and V is TRBV29-1; D call uncertain. Trimming shortened V by 7 bases and J by 2 bases, and 11 bases separated the two germline ends. The germline V gene encodes CDR1 SQVTM and CDR2 ANQGSEA. CDR3 length equals 12 residues. CDR3 bases: TGCAGCGCCCAGGTCCAAAACACTGAAGCTTTCTTT. Translating it yields CSAQVQNTEAFF.

This clonotype appeared a few times. This chain uses TRBV4-1 with TRBJ1-2, with D unresolved. The CDR3 is made up of 14 amino acids. Germline values: CDR1 MGHRA, CDR2 YSYEKL. V dropped 0 bases and J dropped 5 bases, with 10 bases sitting between them. This CDR3 is CASSQDRTSYGYTF. CDR3 nucleotides: TGCGCCAGCAGCCAAGACAGGACCTCGTATGGCTACACCTTC.

V is TRBV11-3 and J is TRBJ2-3, with unresolved D. Germline CDR1 reads SGHNT; CDR2 reads YENEEA. The V gene lost 5 bases and the J gene lost 4 bases, with 10 bases spanning the gap. The CDR3 sequence is 13 residues long. As DNA, the CDR3 is TGTGCCAGCAGCCTAATTACGGCAGATACGCAGTATTTT. Translation: CASSLITADTQYF.

The gene calls are TRBV27 and TRBJ2-1, with TRBD2 identical over 8 bases. Germline CDR1 is MNHEY and CDR2 is SMNVEV (reference sequence). The CDR3 runs to 13 residues. With V trimmed by 5 bases and J by 10 bases, 7 bases remained unmatched. CDR3 nucleotides: TGTGCCAGCAGTGTGGGGCGGGGGGCCGAGCAGTTCTTC. It translates to CASSVGRGAEQFF.

The gene calls are TRBV20-1 and TRBJ2-7; D ambiguous. V lost 0 bases to trimming and J lost 0 bases, with 6 bases between them. In germline, CDR1 is DFQATT, CDR2 SNEGSKA (reference sequence). The CDR3 spans 13 residues. CDR3 loop: CSAREATSYEQYF. As DNA, the CDR3 is TGCAGTGCTAGAGAGGCTACCTCCTACGAGCAGTACTTC.

The rearrangement links TRBV20-1 to TRBJ2-2; TRBD2 agrees at 11 bases. Trimming at V came to 4 bases and at J to 3 bases, leaving 7 bases not matched to a gene. The CDR3 extends over 16 amino acids. The germline V gene has CDR1 DFQATT and CDR2 SNEGSKA (reference sequence). The CDR3 DNA is TGCAGTGCTATAGAGACTAGCGGGGATGACACCGGGGAGCTGTTTTTT. It codes for CSAIETSGDDTGELFF.

The chain combines TRBV7-2 with TRBJ2-2, with TRBD2 matching 12 bases. The ends lost 5 bases at V and 6 bases at J; junction bases unmatched: 7. Germline V gene lookup returns CDR1 SGHTA and CDR2 FQGNSA. The CDR3 totals 16 residues. The CDR3 loop reads CASSPPSGRVAGELFF. In DNA, the CDR3 is TGTGCCAGCAGCCCACCTAGCGGGAGGGTGGCCGGGGAGCTGTTTTTT.

The genes are TRBV20-1 and TRBJ2-7; D is uncertain. Trimming stripped 0 bases from V and 0 bases from J, with 9 bases between. CDR3 length equals 14 residues. Germline values: CDR1 DFQATT, CDR2 SNEGSKA (reference sequence). The CDR3 is CSARDLTDSYEQYF. The CDR3, as DNA: TGCAGTGCTAGAGATCTAACAGACTCCTACGAGCAGTACTTC.